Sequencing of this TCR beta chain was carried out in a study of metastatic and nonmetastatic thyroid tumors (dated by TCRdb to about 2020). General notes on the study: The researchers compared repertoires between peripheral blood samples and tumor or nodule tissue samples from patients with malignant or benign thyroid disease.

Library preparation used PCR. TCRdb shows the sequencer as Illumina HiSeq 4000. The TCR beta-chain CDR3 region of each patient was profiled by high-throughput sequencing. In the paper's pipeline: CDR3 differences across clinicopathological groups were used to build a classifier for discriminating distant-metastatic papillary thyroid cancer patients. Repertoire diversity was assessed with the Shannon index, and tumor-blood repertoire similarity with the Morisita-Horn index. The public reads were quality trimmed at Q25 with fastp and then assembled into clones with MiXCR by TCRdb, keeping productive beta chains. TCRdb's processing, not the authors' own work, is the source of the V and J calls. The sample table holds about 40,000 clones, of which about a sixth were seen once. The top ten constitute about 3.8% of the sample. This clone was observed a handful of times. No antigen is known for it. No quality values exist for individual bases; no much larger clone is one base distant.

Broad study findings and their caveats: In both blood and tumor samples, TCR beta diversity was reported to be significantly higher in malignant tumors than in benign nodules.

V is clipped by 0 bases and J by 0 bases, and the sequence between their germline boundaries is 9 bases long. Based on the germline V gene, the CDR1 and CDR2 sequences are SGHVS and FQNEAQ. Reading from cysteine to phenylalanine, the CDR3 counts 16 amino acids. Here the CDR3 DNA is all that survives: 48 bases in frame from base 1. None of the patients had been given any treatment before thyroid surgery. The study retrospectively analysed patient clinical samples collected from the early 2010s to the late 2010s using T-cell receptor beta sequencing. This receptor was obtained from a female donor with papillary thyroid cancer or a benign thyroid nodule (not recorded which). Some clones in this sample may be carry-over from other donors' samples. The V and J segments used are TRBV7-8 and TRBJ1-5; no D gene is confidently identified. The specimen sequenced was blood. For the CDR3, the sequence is CASSLALGYSNQPQHF. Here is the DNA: TGTGCCAGCAGCTTAGCGCTGGGTTATAGCAATCAGCCCCAGCATTTT.